This TCR beta chain was observed in a study of control samples from healthy donors and cancer patients. The CDR3 runs to 13 residues. V shed 4 bases and J shed 5 bases, with 12 bases lying between them. In germline, CDR1 is SGHNT, CDR2 YYREEE (reference sequence). The protocol was immunoSEQ multiplex PCR, while the TCRdb copy is restricted to in-frame clones and leaves out a portion. The profile shows fewer than 60,000 clones, 95% of them singletons. This clonotype was sampled from a man younger than 40 in good health. Sequences were obtained from blood. The chain couples TRBV5-4 to TRBJ2-5; D is unclear. The CDR3 DNA reads TGTGCCAGCAGCCTTCGGACGGCTGAGACCCAGTACTTC. Encoded protein: CASSLRTAETQYF.